This TCR beta chain was captured in a study of blood T cell repertoires in COVID-19. The wider study: Acute and convalescent COVID-19 specimens originated in the United States, Italy and Spain. PBMCs, B-cell-depleted T cells, or T cells provided the cDNA or gDNA that made up the material.

Libraries were prepared by immunoSEQ multiplex PCR; TCRdb keeps only in-frame clonotypes and omits some of them. The top ten clones hold under 1.5% of a sample with roughly 380,000 clones, about 90% of them seen once. The ends lost 6 bases at V and 7 bases at J; junction bases unmatched: 8. This CDR3 is built from 13 residues. Germline CDR1 is MNHEY and CDR2 is SVGAGI. Cohort allocation depended upon clinical history that participants reported. Among Cohort 3 donors, those recovered had two negative PCRs, clearance, or symptom resolution. Sequenced sample: PBMCs or T cells enriched from blood (not recorded which). The chain recombines TRBV6-5 with TRBJ1-2; the match to TRBD1 covers 7 bases. The TCR originated in a man in his thirties or forties who had recovered from COVID-19. The chain's CDR3 is CASSSQGLGGYTF. The CDR3 DNA is TGTGCCAGCAGCTCACAGGGGCTCGGTGGCTACACCTTC.